This record looks at one T cell receptor beta chain sequence and its context. Its antigen is unknown. Each sample gave at least 6.5 million isolated PBMCs. The authors ran a second PCR of about 7 to 11 cycles using a sample-barcoded 5' primer and a J-beta primer mix. Through a template-switch adaptor with 12 random nucleotides, each cDNA molecule received a tag. Using its own MiXCR run on the 5' RACE reads, TCRdb lists one record per CDR3 protein. Of around 1.5 million distinct CDR3 sequences in the sample, roughly 59% were seen once. In germline, CDR1 is ENHRY, CDR2 SYGVKD. Trimming removed 2 bases at V and 5 bases at J, with 14 bases between. The CDR3 is 15 residues long. The data belong to a study of blood T cells in healthy people across ages. Study outcomes and limitations: Getting older went along with TCR beta diversity per million T cells dropping roughly linearly. Naive CD4+ cell counts and diversity both ran higher in long-lived than in aged donors.

This chain connects TRBV10-3 to TRBJ2-3, with D possibly TRBD1 on 5 matching bases. Sample: blood. The TCR comes from a man between 18 and 29 years old in good health. Here the CDR3 reads CAISEVGRDGDTQYF. DNA of the CDR3: TGTGCCATCAGTGAGGTGGGCAGGGATGGAGATACGCAGTATTTT.